Listed below are T cell receptor beta chains from one sample, sequenced in a study of vaccination effects on CD4 cells after COVID-19. These TCRs are of unknown antigen specificity. The protocol was immunoSEQ multiplex PCR, while the TCRdb copy is restricted to in-frame clones and leaves out a portion. This table holds fewer than 40,000 clones, approximately 82% found once. The sample here was CD4+ T cells from PBMCs cultured with HCoV-NL63 spike peptides, taken after COVID-19 vaccination. These receptors were obtained from a human donor who received a COVID-19 vaccine. Some clones in this sample may be carry-over from other donors' samples. Both conserved end residues are part of each CDR3. Fields, in order: CDR3 DNA, CDR3 protein, J gene, clone size, V gene, D gene. The D gene is left open where the match is weak. Size is stated for part of the rows, as once, few or many counts, or as a class when the clone is expanded.

TGTGCCAGCAGCCCCTACGGCGGGGAGCTGTTTTTT	CASSPYGGELFF	TRBJ2-2	NA	TRBV7-2	NA
TGTGCCAGCACCCCGGAGTGGGCTGAAGCTTTCTTT	CASTPEWAEAFF	TRBJ1-1	NA	TRBV6-5	NA
TGTGCCAGCAGTTTCTGGGGGGGCAAACCTGAAGCTTTCTTT	CASSFWGGKPEAFF	TRBJ1-1	NA	TRBV28	NA
TGTGCCAGCAGTGGACAGGAACGAGAGACCCAGTACTTC	CASSGQERETQYF	TRBJ2-5	NA	TRBV2	NA
TGTGCCAGCAGCTCCCTTGACAGGGGCTATGGCTACACCTTC	CASSSLDRGYGYTF	TRBJ1-2	NA	TRBV5-6	TRBD1
TGTGCCAGCAGTTCTACCCGGGGGGGTACCGACTATGGCTACACCTTC	CASSSTRGGTDYGYTF	TRBJ1-2	NA	TRBV2	NA
TGTGCCAGCAGCCAGAGGGCCGTTCTGAGAGGAAACACCATATATTTT	CASSQRAVLRGNTIYF	TRBJ1-3	NA	TRBV3-1/TRBV3-2	NA
TGTGCCAGCACCTTACCCGGGACTTTCAATGAGCAGTTCTTC	CASTLPGTFNEQFF	TRBJ2-1	NA	TRBV28	NA
TGTGCCAGCCAATTTTCGACAGGGAACACTGAAGCTTTCTTT	CASQFSTGNTEAFF	TRBJ1-1	NA	TRBV18	NA
TGTGCCAGCAGCGCTACCGGGACAGGGCACTATGGCTACACCTTC	CASSATGTGHYGYTF	TRBJ1-2	NA	TRBV9	TRBD1
TGTGCCTGGACTCCGGGACAGGGGAGCAATCAGCCCCAGCATTTT	CAWTPGQGSNQPQHF	TRBJ1-5	NA	TRBV30	TRBD1
TGTGCCAGCAGTTACGACGGGCTTAATAGCAATCAGCCCCAGCATTTT	CASSYDGLNSNQPQHF	TRBJ1-5	NA	TRBV6-5	NA
TGTGCCAGCAGCTCCCCGCGACTCGCCCCCGGGGAGCTGTTTTTT	CASSSPRLAPGELFF	TRBJ2-2	NA	TRBV7-3	NA
TGTGCCAGCAGCCGGGGACAGGGGTTTGAAGCTTTCTTT	CASSRGQGFEAFF	TRBJ1-1	NA	TRBV5-6	TRBD1
TGCAGCGCTGCCAGGGTCCTGCTGGGGGCCAAAAACATTCAGTACTTC	CSAARVLLGAKNIQYF	TRBJ2-4	once	TRBV29-1	NA
TGCAGCGTTGAGGGGGGAGCCCAAGAGACCCAGTACTTC	CSVEGGAQETQYF	TRBJ2-5	once	TRBV29-1	NA
TGCGCCAGCAGCCAGGCTCCGGGCCCAACGGCAAACACCATATATTTT	CASSQAPGPTANTIYF	TRBJ1-3	NA	TRBV4-3	NA
TGTGCCAGCGCTCGAGGCGGGTTCTCTGGGGCCAACGTCCTGACTTTC	CASARGGFSGANVLTF	TRBJ2-6	NA	TRBV2	NA
TGTGCCACCAGCCACCCCAAAAGGGGCACAGATACGCAGTATTTT	CATSHPKRGTDTQYF	TRBJ2-3	NA	TRBV24-1	NA
TGTGCCAGCAGTTTCCTTGGGACAACAAATCAGCCCCAGCATTTT	CASSFLGTTNQPQHF	TRBJ1-5	NA	TRBV6-5	NA
TGCGCCAGCAGCTTATCAGGGGCCGGCAATCAGCCCCAGCATTTT	CASSLSGAGNQPQHF	TRBJ1-5	NA	TRBV5-1	NA
TGTGCCAGCAGCGAAGGCCTTGGAAATGAGCAGTTCTTC	CASSEGLGNEQFF	TRBJ2-1	NA	TRBV9	NA
TGTGCCAGCAGTTTGGGGGGCGGGCCAAACACCGGGGAGCTGTTTTTT	CASSLGGGPNTGELFF	TRBJ2-2	NA	TRBV7-3	NA
TGCGCCAGCAGCTTGGCCCACCCGGGACAGGGGACGGGTGAGCAGTTCTTC	CASSLAHPGQGTGEQFF	TRBJ2-1	NA	TRBV5-1	TRBD1
TGTGCCAGCAGCGTAGATCCAGGCAATCAGCCCCAGCATTTT	CASSVDPGNQPQHF	TRBJ1-5	NA	TRBV9	NA
TGTGCCAGCTCACGGAACAGGGAAGGAGGCACTGAAGCTTTCTTT	CASSRNREGGTEAFF	TRBJ1-1	NA	TRBV18	NA
TGTGCCAGCAGCCCCTCCAGGGATCAGCCCCAGCATTTT	CASSPSRDQPQHF	TRBJ1-5	few	TRBV3-1/TRBV3-2	NA
TGCGCCAGCACATTAGGGGGACAGGGTGATGAAAAACTGTTTTTT	CASTLGGQGDEKLFF	TRBJ1-4	NA	TRBV5-1	TRBD1
TGTGCCATCAGTCGACAGGGGTTTAATGAAAAACTGTTTTTT	CAISRQGFNEKLFF	TRBJ1-4	NA	TRBV10-3	TRBD1
TGTGCCAGCAGTTTATCTCAGATAAGCAATCAGCCCCAGCATTTT	CASSLSQISNQPQHF	TRBJ1-5	few	TRBV27	NA
TGTGCCAGTAGTATAGAGGACAGGGGATTGAACACTGAAGCTTTCTTT	CASSIEDRGLNTEAFF	TRBJ1-1	NA	TRBV19	TRBD1
TGTGCCAGCGGACGACAGGGCATGAACACTGAAGCTTTCTTT	CASGRQGMNTEAFF	TRBJ1-1	NA	TRBV9	TRBD1
TGTGCTAGTGTTTTCACACCGGACGGATCTGCATGGGCAGATACGCAGTATTTT	CASVFTPDGSAWADTQYF	TRBJ2-3	NA	TRBV12-5	NA
TGTGCCATCAGTGCGGGACTGGAGAACACCGGGGAGCTGTTTTTT	CAISAGLENTGELFF	TRBJ2-2	NA	TRBV10-3	NA
TGTGCCAGCAGCTCCGGTGTTTTCCAGGGGCAGAACACTGAAGCTTTCTTT	CASSSGVFQGQNTEAFF	TRBJ1-1	NA	TRBV7-9	NA
TGCGCCAGCAGCCAGGCCGTGAGGGGTGCGGGCAATCAGCCCCAGCATTTT	CASSQAVRGAGNQPQHF	TRBJ1-5	NA	TRBV4-1	NA
TGTGCCAGCAGCCGACCGGGGGGCCCAGAGACCCAGTACTTC	CASSRPGGPETQYF	TRBJ2-5	NA	TRBV7-9	NA
TGTGCCAGCAGCCAAGCCCTAACTAGTACCGCGCAGACCCAGTACTTC	CASSQALTSTAQTQYF	TRBJ2-5	NA	TRBV4-2	NA
TGTGCCAGCAGCCAGGGAACTAGCTCGGCAGATACGCAGTATTTT	CASSQGTSSADTQYF	TRBJ2-3	NA	TRBV7-8	NA
TGTGCCTGGAGTACCAATACAGCGGACCCAAAACTGTTTTTT	CAWSTNTADPKLFF	TRBJ1-4	NA	TRBV30	NA
TGTGCCAGCAGTGAACTTATTAACACCGGGGAGCTGTTTTTT	CASSELINTGELFF	TRBJ2-2	few	TRBV25-1	NA
TGTGCCAGCAGACCCGGGACCCGCCTCTCCGGGGAGCTGTTTTTT	CASRPGTRLSGELFF	TRBJ2-2	NA	TRBV7-9	NA
TGTGCCAGTACCGGGACAGGGGGGACTAATGAAAAACTGTTTTTT	CASTGTGGTNEKLFF	TRBJ1-4	NA	TRBV19	TRBD1
TGCGCCAGCACGACCGGGACAGGGTACGGCTACACCTTC	CASTTGTGYGYTF	TRBJ1-2	NA	TRBV10-2	TRBD1
TGCGCCAGCAGCTTGTCTTTCCGGGGGCTCGGCGAAAAACTGTTTTTT	CASSLSFRGLGEKLFF	TRBJ1-4	NA	TRBV5-1	NA
TGTGCCAGTAGTCCACAGGGGGCAGGCAATCAGCCCCAGCATTTT	CASSPQGAGNQPQHF	TRBJ1-5	NA	TRBV19	TRBD1
TGCGCCAGCAGCCAAGATCGGGTCCAGGACAGAATGACAAGAGAGGGCCAGTACTTC	CASSQDRVQDRMTREGQYF	TRBJ2-5	NA	TRBV4-1	NA
TGTGCCACCGGAATTACACTGCAGAATCAGCCCCAGCATTTT	CATGITLQNQPQHF	TRBJ1-5	few	TRBV19	NA
TGTGCCAGCAGCCCTCAGGGGGCGAGAACTGAAGCTTTCTTT	CASSPQGARTEAFF	TRBJ1-1	NA	TRBV7-9	TRBD1